The present TCR beta chain was sequenced within a study of T cell repertoires in cytomegalovirus infection (dated by TCRdb to about 2019). Regarding the research as a whole: The peptide stimulations were aimed at well-studied HLA-B-restricted epitopes as well as recently identified HLA-C-restricted CMV epitopes, whose presentation resists viral immunomodulation. Because public TCR beta signatures pointed to carriage of CMV infection together with the matching HLA type, the HLA type of each donor mattered for the analysis. The investigation overall reported the following: Cumulative frequency of public TCR beta family members discriminated carriers of CMV infection plus the relevant HLA type in this cohort and an independent approximately 340-donor cohort. In the ex vivo response, HLA-C-restricted CMV-specific TCR beta clonotypes were dominant, and in two of eight donors the single most frequent clonotype came from this HLA-C-restricted group.

Sample treatment or condition, as interpreted from the label and publication: in vitro stimulation with specific CMV peptide epitopes to enrich CMV-specific T cells. The germline V gene encodes CDR1 LGHNA and CDR2 YSLEER. From its cysteine to its phenylalanine, the CDR3 spans 14 amino acids. Of the read, only the CDR3 DNA is kept; its 42 bases are in frame from base 1. The junction shows trimming of 1 base on V and 6 bases on J, and the gene matches do not reach 5 bases of it. This clonotype turned up a few times. This clone's antigen is unknown. There are no base qualities to consult, and no much larger clone falls within one base. The instrument was an Illumina HiSeq 1500. TCRdb reworked the public reads: Q25 trimming with fastp, MiXCR clone assembly, productive beta chains retained. Rows with a matching CDR3 protein are joined into one entry that keeps the most common DNA and genes. The table for this sample lists some 500,000 distinct CDR3 sequences; about 33% of them were counted only once. Clones ranked in the top ten supply under 20% of the sample.

The chain links TRBV4-3 with TRBJ2-7; 8 junctional bases match TRBD2. The clonotype was recovered from a human donor in good health (CMV status not recorded). Some clones in this sample may be carry-over from other donors' samples. The material sequenced was cultured PBMCs, taken from culture after CMV antigen stimulation. The CDR3 protein: CASSQAGGPGEQYF. The base sequence is TGCGCCAGCAGCCAAGCGGGAGGGCCGGGCGAGCAGTACTTC.